The T cell receptor beta chain under discussion was sequenced for a study of shared clonotypes between healthy human individuals. This clone was observed a few times. Its matching antigen is unknown. V gave up 5 bases and J gave up 3 bases, with 7 bases separating them. The CDR3 sequence is 13 residues long. Per germline, CDR1 SNHLY and CDR2 FYNNEI. From CD4+ cells came CD45RA+ naive and CD45RA-negative memory subsets. General observations from the study: On the whole, naive subsets had larger estimated richness than memory subsets had. Few donors restricted represented genetic and exposure-history diversity. Non-shared clonotypes were found to have lower generation probabilities than the clonotypes that were shared by all four of the sorted-subset donors.

Assay used: immunoSEQ multiplex PCR; TCRdb lists only in-frame clones, some missing. The data hold under 850,000 clones, with approximately 77% observed a single time. The rearrangement links TRBV2 to TRBJ1-4; D not resolved. Sequenced sample: memory CD4+ T cells sorted from blood. Subset: CD45RA-negative fraction. This TCR was sampled from a woman aged 25 to 45 in good health. Written as DNA, the CDR3 is TGTGCCAGCAGTCGAGCAGCTAATGAAAAACTGTTTTTT. Amino acid sequence: CASSRAANEKLFF.